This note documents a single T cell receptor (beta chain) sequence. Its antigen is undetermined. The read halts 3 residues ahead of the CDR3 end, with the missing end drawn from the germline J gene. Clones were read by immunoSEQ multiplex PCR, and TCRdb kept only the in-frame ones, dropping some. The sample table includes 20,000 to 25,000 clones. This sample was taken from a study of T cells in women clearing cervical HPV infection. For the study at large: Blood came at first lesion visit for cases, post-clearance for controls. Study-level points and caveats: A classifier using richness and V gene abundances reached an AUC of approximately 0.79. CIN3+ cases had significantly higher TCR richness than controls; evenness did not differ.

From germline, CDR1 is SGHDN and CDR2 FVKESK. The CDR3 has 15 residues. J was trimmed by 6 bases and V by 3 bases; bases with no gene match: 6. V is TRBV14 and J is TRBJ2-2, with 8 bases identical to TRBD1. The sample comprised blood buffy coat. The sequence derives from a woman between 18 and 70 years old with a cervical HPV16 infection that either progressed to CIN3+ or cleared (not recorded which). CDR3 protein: CASSHLDRAAGELFF. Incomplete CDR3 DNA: TGTGCCAGCAGCCACCTGGACAGGGCGGCCGGGGAG.